The sequence of this T cell receptor beta chain was determined in a study of Graves' ophthalmopathy and Graves' hyperthyroidism. RNA transcripts served as template for amplifying TCR beta CDR3 sequences. Second-round multiplex PCR came after first-round RT-PCR with HTBI primers. MiXCR was run by TCRdb on the multiplex PCR reads, yielding one entry per CDR3 protein. Here the sample spans 620,000 or so distinct CDR3 sequences, 22% being singletons. The V segment lost 6 bases and the J segment 4 bases; nucleotides outside the gene matches: 9. The CDR3 contains 15 residues. The germline gives CDR1 MNHNS, CDR2 SASEGT.

The specimen was peripheral blood. This TCR derives from a woman between 18 and 29 years old with stable Graves' hyperthyroidism. Some clones in this sample may be carry-over from other donors' samples. The chain uses TRBV6-1 and TRBJ1-5; TRBD1 aligns across 7 bases. The CDR3 DNA sequence: TGTGCCAGCAGCGTTCATGACAGGGAAAATCAGCCCCAGCATTTT. Its protein is CASSVHDRENQPQHF.